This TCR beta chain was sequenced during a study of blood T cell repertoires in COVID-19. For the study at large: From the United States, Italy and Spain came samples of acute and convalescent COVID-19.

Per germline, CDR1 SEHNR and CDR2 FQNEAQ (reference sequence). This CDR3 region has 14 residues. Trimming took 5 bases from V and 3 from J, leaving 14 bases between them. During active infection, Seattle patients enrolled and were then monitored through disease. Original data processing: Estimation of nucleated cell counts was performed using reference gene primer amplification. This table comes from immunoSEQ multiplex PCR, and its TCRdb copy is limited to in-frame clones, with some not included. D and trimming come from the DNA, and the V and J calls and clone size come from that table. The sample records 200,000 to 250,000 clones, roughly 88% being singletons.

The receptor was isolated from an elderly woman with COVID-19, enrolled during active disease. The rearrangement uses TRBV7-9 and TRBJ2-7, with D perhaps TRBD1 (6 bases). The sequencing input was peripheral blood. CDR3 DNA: TGTGCCAGCAGCACAGTGACAGGATTCTACGAGCAGTACTTC. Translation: CASSTVTGFYEQYF.